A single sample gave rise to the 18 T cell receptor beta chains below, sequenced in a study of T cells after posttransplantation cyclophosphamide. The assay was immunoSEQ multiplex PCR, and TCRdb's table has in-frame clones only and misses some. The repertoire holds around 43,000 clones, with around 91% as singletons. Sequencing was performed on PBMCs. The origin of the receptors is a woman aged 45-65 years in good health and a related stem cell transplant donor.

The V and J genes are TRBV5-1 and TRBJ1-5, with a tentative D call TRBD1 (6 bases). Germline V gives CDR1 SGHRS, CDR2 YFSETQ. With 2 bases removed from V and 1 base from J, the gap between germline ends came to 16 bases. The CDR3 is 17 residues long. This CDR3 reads CASSLGPLTGSNQPQHF. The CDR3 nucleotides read TGCGCCAGCAGCTTAGGTCCGCTTACAGGGAGCAATCAGCCCCAGCATTTT.

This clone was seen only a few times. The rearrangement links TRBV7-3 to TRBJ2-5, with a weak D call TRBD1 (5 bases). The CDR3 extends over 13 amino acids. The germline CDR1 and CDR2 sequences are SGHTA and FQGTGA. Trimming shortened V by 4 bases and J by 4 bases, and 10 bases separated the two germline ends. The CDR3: CASSSPGIETQYF. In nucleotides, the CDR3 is TGTGCCAGCAGCTCCCCAGGGATAGAGACCCAGTACTTC.

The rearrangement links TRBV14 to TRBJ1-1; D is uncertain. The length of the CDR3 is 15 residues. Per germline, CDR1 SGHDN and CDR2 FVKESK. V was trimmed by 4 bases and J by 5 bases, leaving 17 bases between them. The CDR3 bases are TGTGCCAGCAGCCCCCGGGGAGGGTTAACGACTGAAGCTTTCTTT. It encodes CASSPRGGLTTEAFF.

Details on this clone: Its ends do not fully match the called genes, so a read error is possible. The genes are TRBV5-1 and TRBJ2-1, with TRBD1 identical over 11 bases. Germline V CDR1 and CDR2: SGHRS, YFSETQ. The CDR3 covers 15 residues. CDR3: CVSSFAGQGANEQFF. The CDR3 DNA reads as TGCGTCAGCAGCTTTGCCGGACAGGGGGCCAATGAGCAGTTCTTC. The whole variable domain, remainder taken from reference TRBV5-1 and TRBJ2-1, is KAGVTQTPRYLIKTRGQQVTLSCSPISGHRSVSWYQQTPGQGLQFLFEYFSETQRNKGNFPGRFSGRQFSNSRSEMNVSTLELGDSALYLCVSSFAGQGANEQFFGPGTRLTVL.

CDR3 DNA sequence: TGTGCCAGCAGCTTCCGGGGGAACACCGGGGAGCTGTTTTTT. Its protein is CASSFRGNTGELFF. The chain carries TRBV28 and TRBJ2-2; possible D gene TRBD2, 5 bases. This CDR3 has 14 amino acids. From germline, CDR1 is MDHEN and CDR2 SYDVKM. V lost 6 bases, J lost 1 base, and 9 bases lay in between. The whole variable domain, filled in from reference TRBV28 and TRBJ2-2, reads DVKVTQSSRYLVKRTGEKVFLECVQDMDHENMFWYRQDPGLGLRLIYFSYDVKMKEKGDIPEGYSVSREKKERFSLILESASTNQTSMYLCASSFRGNTGELFFGEGSRLTVL.

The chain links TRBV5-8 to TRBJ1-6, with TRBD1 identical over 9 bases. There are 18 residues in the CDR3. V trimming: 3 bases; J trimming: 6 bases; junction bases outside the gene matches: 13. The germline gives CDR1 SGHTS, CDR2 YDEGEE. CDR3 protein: CASSSRDREGGSNSPLHF. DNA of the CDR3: TGTGCCAGCAGCTCCCGGGACAGGGAGGGGGGCAGTAATTCACCCCTCCACTTT.

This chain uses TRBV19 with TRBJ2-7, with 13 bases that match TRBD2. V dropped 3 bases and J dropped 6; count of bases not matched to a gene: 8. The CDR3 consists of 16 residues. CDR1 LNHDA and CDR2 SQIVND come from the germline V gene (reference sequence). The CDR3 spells CASSIFARTSGSEQYF. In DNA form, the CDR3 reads TGTGCCAGTAGTATTTTCGCTAGGACTAGCGGGAGCGAGCAGTACTTC. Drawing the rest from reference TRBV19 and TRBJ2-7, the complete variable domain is DGGITQSPKYLFRKEGQNVTLSCEQNLNHDAMYWYRQDPGQGLRLIYYSQIVNDFQKGDIAEGYSVSREKKESFPLTVTSAQKNPTAFYLCASSIFARTSGSEQYFGPGTRLTVT.

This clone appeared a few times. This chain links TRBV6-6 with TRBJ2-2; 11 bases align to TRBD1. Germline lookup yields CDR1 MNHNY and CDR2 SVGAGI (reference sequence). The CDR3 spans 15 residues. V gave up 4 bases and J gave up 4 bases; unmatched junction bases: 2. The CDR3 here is CASSSGTGGTGELFF. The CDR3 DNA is TGTGCCAGCAGTTCCGGGACAGGGGGCACCGGGGAGCTGTTTTTT.

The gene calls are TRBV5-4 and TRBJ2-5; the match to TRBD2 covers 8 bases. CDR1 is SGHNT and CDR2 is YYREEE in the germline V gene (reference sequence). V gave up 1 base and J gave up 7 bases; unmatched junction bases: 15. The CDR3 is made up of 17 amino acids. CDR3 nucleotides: TGTGCCAGCAGCTTGACCTACGGCGGGGGGAGGGGTTGGACCCAGTACTTC. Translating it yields CASSLTYGGGRGWTQYF.

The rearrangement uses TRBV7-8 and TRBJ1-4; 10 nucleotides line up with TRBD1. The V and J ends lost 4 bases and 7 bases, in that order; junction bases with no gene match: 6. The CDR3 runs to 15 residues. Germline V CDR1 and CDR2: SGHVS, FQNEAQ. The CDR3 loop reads CASSSRTGGPEKLFF. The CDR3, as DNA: TGTGCCAGCAGCTCTAGGACAGGGGGACCTGAAAAACTGTTTTTT.

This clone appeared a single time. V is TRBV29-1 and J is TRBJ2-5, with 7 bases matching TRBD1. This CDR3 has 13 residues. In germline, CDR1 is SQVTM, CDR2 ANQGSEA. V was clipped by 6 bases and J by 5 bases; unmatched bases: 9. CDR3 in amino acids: CSVAGGPGETQYF. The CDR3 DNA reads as TGCAGCGTGGCAGGGGGACCAGGGGAGACCCAGTACTTC.

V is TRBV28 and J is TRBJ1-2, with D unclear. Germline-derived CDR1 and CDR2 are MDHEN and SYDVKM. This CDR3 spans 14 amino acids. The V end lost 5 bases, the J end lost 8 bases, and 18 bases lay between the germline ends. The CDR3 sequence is CASSLDRARGGYTF. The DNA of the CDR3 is TGTGCCAGCAGTCTCGACCGAGCCCGAGGGGGCTACACCTTC.

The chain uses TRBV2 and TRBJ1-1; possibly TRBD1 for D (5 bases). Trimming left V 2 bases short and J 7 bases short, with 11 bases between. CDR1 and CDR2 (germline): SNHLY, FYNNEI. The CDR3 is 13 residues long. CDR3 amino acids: CASSERGFGEAFF. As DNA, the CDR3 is TGTGCCAGCAGTGAACGGGGGTTCGGTGAAGCTTTCTTT.

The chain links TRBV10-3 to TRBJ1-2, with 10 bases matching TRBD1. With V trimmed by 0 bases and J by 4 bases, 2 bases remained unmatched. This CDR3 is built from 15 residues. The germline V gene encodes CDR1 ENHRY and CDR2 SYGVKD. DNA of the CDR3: TGTGCCATCAGTGAGTCGACAGGGGGCCTCTATGGCTACACCTTC. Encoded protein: CAISESTGGLYGYTF.

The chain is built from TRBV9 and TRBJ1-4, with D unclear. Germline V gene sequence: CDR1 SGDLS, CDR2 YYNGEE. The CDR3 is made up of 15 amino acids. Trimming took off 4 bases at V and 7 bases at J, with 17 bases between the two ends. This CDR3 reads CASSTQDLTVEKLFF. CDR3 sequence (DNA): TGTGCCAGCAGCACGCAGGATCTCACGGTTGAAAAACTGTTTTTT.

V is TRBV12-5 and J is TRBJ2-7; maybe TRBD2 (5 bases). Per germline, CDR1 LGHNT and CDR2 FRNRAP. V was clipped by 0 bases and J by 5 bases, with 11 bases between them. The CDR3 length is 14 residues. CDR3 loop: CASGLVPGNHEQYF. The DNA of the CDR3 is TGTGCTAGTGGTTTGGTTCCCGGGAACCACGAGCAGTACTTC.

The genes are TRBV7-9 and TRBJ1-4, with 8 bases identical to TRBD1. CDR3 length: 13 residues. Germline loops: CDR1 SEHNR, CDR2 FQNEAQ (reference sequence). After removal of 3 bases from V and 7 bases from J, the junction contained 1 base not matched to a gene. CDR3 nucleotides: TGTGCCAGCAGCTTGGACAGGGTTGAAAAACTGTTTTTT. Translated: CASSLDRVEKLFF. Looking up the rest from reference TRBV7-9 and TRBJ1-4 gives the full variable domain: DTGVSQNPRHKITKRGQNVTFRCDPISEHNRLYWYRQTLGQGPEFLTYFQNEAQLEKSRLLSDRFSAERPKGSFSTLEIQRTEQGDSAMYLCASSLDRVEKLFFGSGTQLSVL.

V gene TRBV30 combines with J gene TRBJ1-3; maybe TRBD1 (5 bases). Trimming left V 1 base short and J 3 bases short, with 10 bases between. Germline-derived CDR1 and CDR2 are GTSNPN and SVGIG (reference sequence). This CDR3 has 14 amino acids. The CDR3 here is CAWSGQGFGNTIYF. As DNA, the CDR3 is TGTGCCTGGAGTGGGCAGGGTTTTGGAAACACCATATATTTT.